What follows are 26 T cell receptor beta chains derived from one specimen sequenced in a study of cytomegalovirus exposure and HLA in healthy donors. In the PCR, 60 Vbeta and 13 Jbeta primers were used. Some clones are missing from TCRdb's copy, which holds only in-frame ones; the method was immunoSEQ multiplex PCR. This sample has 150,000 to 200,000 clones, with 75% to 90% found just once. The sample consisted of PBMCs. The source of these receptors is a young man in good health and CMV-seronegative.

This chain links TRBV29-1 with TRBJ1-1; 7 bases are a match to TRBD1. The germline V gene encodes CDR1 SQVTM and CDR2 ANQGSEA. The ends lost 7 bases at V and 0 bases at J; junction bases unmatched: 5. The CDR3 runs to 13 residues. The CDR3 DNA reads TGCAGCGGGGAGACAGGGATGAACACTGAAGCTTTCTTT. It translates to CSGETGMNTEAFF.

This chain uses TRBV19 with TRBJ2-7; 8 bases agree with TRBD2. The J segment lost 0 bases and the V segment lost 6 bases, leaving 10 bases of the junction unmatched. CDR1 and CDR2 (germline): LNHDA, SQIVND (reference sequence). The CDR3 is made up of 16 amino acids. CDR3 nucleotides: TGTGCCAGTAGGAGATCTAGCGGGCTAAGCTCCTACGAGCAGTACTTC. This codes for CASRRSSGLSSYEQYF.

The count of this clone is one. The chain has TRBV7-2 and TRBJ2-7; possible D gene TRBD2, 6 bases. Germline V CDR1 and CDR2: SGHTA, FQGNSA. Trimming removed 6 bases from V and 6 bases from J, with 15 bases in between. This CDR3 is built from 13 residues. The DNA of the CDR3 is TGTGCCAGCAGTCGGGAGCCCCTGTCCGAGCAGTACTTC. Protein sequence: CASSREPLSEQYF.

The gene calls are TRBV11-2 and TRBJ2-6; TRBD1 aligns across 8 bases. Trimming at V came to 2 bases and at J to 10 bases, leaving 7 bases not matched to a gene. The V gene's germline CDR1 is SGHAT and CDR2 FQNNGV. This CDR3 comprises 15 residues. The CDR3 region has the DNA TGTGCCAGCAGCTTATTATGGACAGGGTCGAACGTCCTGACTTTC. Amino acids: CASSLLWTGSNVLTF.

This sequence joins TRBV6-1 and TRBJ1-5; D remains unclear. The germline V and J ends were trimmed by 3 bases and 4 bases, with 13 bases remaining between them. This CDR3 is 15 amino acids long. Germline CDR1 and CDR2: MNHNS and SASEGT. The CDR3 DNA follows: TGTGCCAGCAGTGACGCGGGCTTTTGGAATCAGCCCCAGCATTTT. This translates into CASSDAGFWNQPQHF.

The gene calls are TRBV7-9 and TRBJ2-2, with 15 bases identical to TRBD2. Germline lookup yields CDR1 SEHNR and CDR2 FQNEAQ (reference sequence). CDR3 length equals 18 residues. V gave up 5 bases and J gave up 1 base; unmatched junction bases: 5. CDR3: CASSHGLAGGENTGELFF. For the CDR3, the DNA is TGTGCCAGCAGCCACGGACTAGCGGGAGGGGAGAACACCGGGGAGCTGTTTTTT. The entire variable domain, with the rest obtained from reference TRBV7-9 and TRBJ2-2, is as follows: DTGVSQNPRHKITKRGQNVTFRCDPISEHNRLYWYRQTLGQGPEFLTYFQNEAQLEKSRLLSDRFSAERPKGSFSTLEIQRTEQGDSAMYLCASSHGLAGGENTGELFFGEGSRLTVL.

This clone showed up just once. This chain links TRBV29-1 with TRBJ2-7, with D maybe TRBD1 (5 bases). The CDR3 extends over 10 amino acids. Germline CDR1 reads SQVTM; CDR2 reads ANQGSEA. Trimming removed 6 bases at V and 7 bases at J, with 10 bases between. The CDR3 DNA follows: TGCAGCGTAAGGGGTCAGGAGCAGTACTTC. This encodes CSVRGQEQYF.

The chain uses TRBV7-9 and TRBJ1-1, with 8 bases aligning to TRBD1. From germline, CDR1 is SEHNR and CDR2 FQNEAQ (reference sequence). V gave up 3 bases and J gave up 3 bases; unmatched junction bases: 3. This CDR3 is built from 14 residues. CDR3 nucleotide sequence: TGTGCCAGCAGCTTTAACAGGGGGTACACTGAAGCTTTCTTT. It specifies CASSFNRGYTEAFF.

This chain joins TRBV18 and TRBJ1-1, with unresolved D. In germline, CDR1 is KGHSH, CDR2 LQKENI. The CDR3 is made up of 13 amino acids. V was pared by 7 bases and J by 4 bases, with 13 bases between. The CDR3 sequence: CASLKEEGTEAFF. CDR3 nucleotides: TGTGCCAGCTTGAAGGAGGAAGGCACTGAAGCTTTCTTT.

The rearrangement links TRBV10-3 to TRBJ2-2, with a possible D match to TRBD1 (5 bases). The length of the CDR3 is 12 residues. In germline, CDR1 is ENHRY, CDR2 SYGVKD. Trimming shortened V by 6 bases and J by 6 bases, and 8 bases separated the two germline ends. For the CDR3, the DNA is TGTGCCATCAGCAGGGATCCCGGGGAGCTGTTTTTT. This sequence encodes CAISRDPGELFF.

The chain combines TRBV7-3 with TRBJ2-3; 7 positions match TRBD2. After removal of 2 bases from V and 3 bases from J, the junction contained 2 bases not matched to a gene. Germline values: CDR1 SGHTA, CDR2 FQGTGA. The CDR3 has 14 residues. The CDR3 spells CASSLRGETDTQYF. The CDR3 coding sequence is TGTGCCAGCAGCTTACGGGGGGAAACAGATACGCAGTATTTT. The whole variable domain, remainder taken from reference TRBV7-3 and TRBJ2-3, is GAGVSQTPSNKVTEKGKYVELRCDPISGHTALYWYRQSLGQGPEFLIYFQGTGAADDSGLPNDRFFAVRPEGSVSTLKIQRTERGDSAVYLCASSLRGETDTQYFGPGTRLTVL.

The count of this clone is one. This chain connects TRBV5-5 to TRBJ1-1, with TRBD1 matching 7 bases. CDR1 is SGHKS and CDR2 is YYEKEE in the germline V gene (reference sequence). The trim removed 0 bases at V and 1 base at J, leaving 3 bases unmatched. The CDR3 spans 15 residues. The DNA of the CDR3 is TGTGCCAGCAGCTTGGTGCGACAGGGGAACACTGAAGCTTTCTTT. Translated: CASSLVRQGNTEAFF.

Worth noting for this clone: One end of the junction fails to match germline, which may point to a read error. CDR3 sequence: CASSQGKTNHGYTF. CDR3 bases: TGCGCCAGCAGCCAGGGGAAGACTAACCATGGCTACACCTTC. V gene TRBV4-1 combines with J gene TRBJ1-2; no definite D call. The CDR3 is 14 amino acids. From germline, CDR1 is MGHRA and CDR2 YSYEKL.

The V call is TRBV20-1, the J call TRBJ1-2; 8 bases map to TRBD1. This CDR3 is 11 amino acids long. CDR1 is DFQATT, CDR2 SNEGSKA, per germline (reference sequence). Unmatched junction bases numbered 4, after V lost 1 base and J lost 12 bases. DNA of the CDR3: TGCAGTGCTAGAGGAGGACAGGGCCACACCTTC. It specifies CSARGGQGHTF.

The CDR3 reads CASSPDTWNTEAFF. The DNA of the CDR3 is TGTGCCAGCAGCCCGGACACCTGGAACACTGAAGCTTTCTTT. This chain joins TRBV6-5 and TRBJ1-1; D possibly corresponds to TRBD1 (5 bases). The CDR3 runs to 14 residues. From germline, CDR1 is MNHEY and CDR2 SVGAGI. V dropped 6 bases and J dropped 1 base, with 12 bases sitting between them.

The V and J genes are TRBV4-1 and TRBJ1-5, with D uncertain. Per the germline V gene, CDR1 is MGHRA and CDR2 is YSYEKL. Deletions cut 0 bases from V and 1 base from J, with 7 bases between. CDR3 length: 15 amino acids. CDR3 residues: CASSQEASSNQPQHF. The CDR3 DNA is TGCGCCAGCAGCCAAGAGGCATCGAGCAATCAGCCCCAGCATTTT.

The chain links TRBV15 to TRBJ2-7; the match to TRBD1 covers 10 bases. Trimming took 3 bases from V and 3 from J; bases not matched to a gene: 8. This CDR3 contains 16 residues. Germline V lookup: CDR1 LNHNV, CDR2 YYDKDF (reference sequence). DNA for the CDR3: TGTGCCACCAGCAGTGAATCCGGGACAGGGGTCTACGAGCAGTACTTC. Its translation: CATSSESGTGVYEQYF.

The gene calls are TRBV28 and TRBJ1-5; no definite D call. Germline values: CDR1 MDHEN, CDR2 SYDVKM. The CDR3 runs 15 residues. V shed 6 bases and J shed 0 bases, with 12 bases lying between them. CDR3 sequence (DNA): TGTGCCAGCAGACATTACGTTAATAGCAATCAGCCCCAGCATTTT. Its translation is CASRHYVNSNQPQHF.

This chain joins TRBV9 and TRBJ1-1; D is unresolved. V was cut by 3 bases and J by 5 bases, with 17 bases left in between. CDR3 length: 15 residues. CDR1 is SGDLS, CDR2 YYNGEE, per germline. The CDR3 DNA reads TGTGCCAGCAGCGAAGCGACCCACCTTGGGACTGAAGCTTTCTTT. Amino acids: CASSEATHLGTEAFF.

The chain recombines TRBV6-1 with TRBJ2-1, with 10 bases matching TRBD2. Germline CDR1 and CDR2: MNHNS and SASEGT. Trimming at V came to 6 bases and at J to 2 bases, leaving 4 bases not matched to a gene. CDR3 size: 15 residues. CDR3 region: CASRLAGVTYNEQFF. The CDR3 DNA follows: TGTGCCAGCAGGCTAGCGGGAGTGACCTACAATGAGCAGTTCTTC.

In this sample, this clone turned up many times. V usage is TRBV7-9 and J usage is TRBJ1-1, with TRBD1 matching 7 bases. In germline, CDR1 is SEHNR, CDR2 FQNEAQ (reference sequence). CDR3 length: 11 residues. After removal of 6 bases from V and 11 bases from J, the junction contained 6 bases not matched to a gene. CDR3 DNA: TGTGCCAGCAGATCAGGGGGAGTCGCTTTCTTT. Protein sequence: CASRSGGVAFF.

The CDR3 is CASSYAPGGGRDTQYF. The CDR3 nucleotides read TGTGCCAGCAGTTACGCCCCGGGGGGCGGGAGAGATACGCAGTATTTT. The rearrangement joins TRBV27 to TRBJ2-3; possible D gene TRBD2, 7 bases. The CDR3 runs 16 residues. The germline CDR1 and CDR2 sequences are MNHEY and SMNVEV (reference sequence). The V end was cut by 4 bases, the J end by 5 bases, with 19 bases between.

The chain carries TRBV13 and TRBJ1-2, with 7 positions matching TRBD1. CDR3 length: 15 amino acids. CDR1 PRHDT and CDR2 FYEKMQ come from the germline V gene (reference sequence). The V and J ends lost 3 bases and 0 bases, in that order; junction bases with no gene match: 4. Written as DNA, the CDR3 is TGTGCCAGCAGCTTTTCGGGGACAGCTAACTATGGCTACACCTTC. It yields the protein CASSFSGTANYGYTF. The whole variable domain, filled in from reference TRBV13 and TRBJ1-2, reads AAGVIQSPRHLIKEKRETATLKCYPIPRHDTVYWYQQGPGQDPQFLISFYEKMQSDKGSIPDRFSAQQFSDYHSELNMSSLELGDSALYFCASSFSGTANYGYTFGSGTRLTVV.

This clone was seen once. The chain combines TRBV30 with TRBJ2-2; D may be TRBD1 (5 bases). The length of the CDR3 is 12 residues. The germline V gene has CDR1 GTSNPN and CDR2 SVGIG (reference sequence). Trimming removed 4 bases at V and 4 bases at J, with 7 bases between. The CDR3 DNA reads as TGTGCCTGGATAGACAGCACCGGGGAGCTGTTTTTT. Protein product: CAWIDSTGELFF.

This clone appeared a single time. This chain uses TRBV19 with TRBJ2-7, with D possibly TRBD1 on 5 matching bases. This CDR3 has 15 residues. The germline V gene has CDR1 LNHDA and CDR2 SQIVND (reference sequence). The V gene lost 1 base and the J gene lost 2 bases, with 12 bases spanning the gap. For the CDR3, the DNA is TGTGCCAGTAGTATAGGGGCAGGGCTTACCTACGAGCAGTACTTC. Translation: CASSIGAGLTYEQYF.

This clone has more than one count but fewer than ten. The chain has TRBV6-6 and TRBJ1-2, with TRBD1 matching over 7 bases. Germline lookup yields CDR1 MNHNY and CDR2 SVGAGI (reference sequence). Trimming at V came to 11 bases and at J to 3 bases, leaving 3 bases not matched to a gene. This CDR3 comprises 11 residues. For the CDR3, the DNA is TGTGCCTCCCAGGGGGACTATGGCTACACCTTC. Translation: CASQGDYGYTF.